The entry that follows covers one TCR beta chain sequence. The target antigen is unknown. The table came from immunoSEQ multiplex PCR; TCRdb's copy has only in-frame clones and leaves some out. The data contain about 120,000 clones, around nine tenths of them singletons. The data are from a study of T cell responses to AZD1222 COVID-19 vaccine. About the study: Pooled together were second doses at about 4 or about 12 weeks.

Germline CDR1 and CDR2: MGHDK and SYGVNS. The CDR3 spans 14 residues. Trimming stripped 6 bases from V and 2 bases from J, with 11 bases between. General study points: White British donors predominated, females outnumbered males, and clonal diversity was possibly underestimated. Repertoires were sampled only after the peak T cell response. Reports indicate that nearly half of spike-specific TCRs are directed at unmutated variant regions.

This chain uses TRBV25-1 with TRBJ1-5; tentatively, D is TRBD1 (6 bases). This material consisted of peripheral blood, taken on day 0 of AZD1222 vaccination. This receptor was identified in an adult in good health. In nucleotides, the CDR3 is TGTGCCAGCAGAGGGGGAGAAGGCAATCAGCCCCAGCATTTT. Protein product: CASRGGEGNQPQHF.